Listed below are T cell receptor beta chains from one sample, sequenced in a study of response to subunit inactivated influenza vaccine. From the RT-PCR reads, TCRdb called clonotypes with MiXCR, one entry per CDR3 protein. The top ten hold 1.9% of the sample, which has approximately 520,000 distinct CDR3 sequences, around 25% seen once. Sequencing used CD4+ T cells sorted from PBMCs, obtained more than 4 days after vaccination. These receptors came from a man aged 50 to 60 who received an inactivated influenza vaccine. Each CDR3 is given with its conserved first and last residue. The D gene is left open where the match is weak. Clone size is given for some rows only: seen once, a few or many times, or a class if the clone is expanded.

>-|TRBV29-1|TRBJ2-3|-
CSVEKNRRTDTQYF
TGCAGCGTTGAAAAGAACAGGAGGACAGATACGCAGTATTTT
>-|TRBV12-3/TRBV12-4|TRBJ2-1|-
CASSSDSHNEQFF
TGTGCCAGCAGCTCGGACAGCCACAATGAGCAGTTCTTC
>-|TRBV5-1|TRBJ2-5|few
CASSLPAPQETQYF
TGCGCCAGCAGCTTGCCAGCCCCGCAAGAGACCCAGTACTTC
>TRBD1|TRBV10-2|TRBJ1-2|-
CASSEGDRRNYGYTF
TGCGCCAGCAGTGAGGGGGACAGAAGAAACTATGGCTACACCTTC
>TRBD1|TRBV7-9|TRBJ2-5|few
CASSFTGTGFQTQYF
TGTGCCAGCAGCTTTACCGGGACAGGGTTTCAGACCCAGTACTTC
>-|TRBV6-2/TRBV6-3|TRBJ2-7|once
CASSYSTAGRKDEQYF
TGTGCCAGCAGTTACTCGACGGCAGGGAGGAAGGATGAGCAGTACTTC
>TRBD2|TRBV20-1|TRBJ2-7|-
CSATLAGGPHEQYF
TGCAGTGCTACACTAGCGGGAGGGCCCCACGAGCAGTACTTC
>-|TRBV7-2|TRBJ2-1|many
CASSRIQFTDYNEQFF
TGTGCCAGCAGCCGCATCCAATTTACCGATTACAATGAGCAGTTCTTC
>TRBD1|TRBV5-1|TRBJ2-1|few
CASNYGRQGLYNEQFF
TGCGCCAGCAATTACGGGCGACAGGGTCTTTACAATGAGCAGTTCTTC
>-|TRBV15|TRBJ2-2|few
CATSRDWGELFF
TGTGCCACCAGCAGAGATTGGGGGGAGCTGTTTTTT
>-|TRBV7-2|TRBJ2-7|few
CASSLLAVSYEQYF
TGTGCCAGCAGCTTATTGGCAGTCTCCTACGAGCAGTACTTC
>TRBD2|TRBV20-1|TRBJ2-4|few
CSGLPGGGKNIQYF
TGCAGTGGTTTACCCGGGGGGGGTAAAAACATTCAGTACTTC
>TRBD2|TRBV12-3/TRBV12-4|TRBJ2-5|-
CASSLLGQRGYETQYF
TGTGCCAGCAGCCTTCTGGGCCAGCGGGGGTATGAGACCCAGTACTTC
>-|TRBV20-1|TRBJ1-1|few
CSYCTGTTEAFF
TGCAGCTACTGCACCGGGACCACTGAAGCTTTCTTT
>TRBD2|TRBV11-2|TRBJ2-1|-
CASSFWGGLAGGESSYNEQFF
TGTGCCAGCAGCTTTTGGGGCGGACTAGCGGGGGGGGAAAGCTCCTACAATGAGCAGTTCTTC
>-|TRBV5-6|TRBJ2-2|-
CASSPAWTNTGELFF
TGTGCCAGCAGCCCCGCCTGGACGAACACCGGGGAGCTGTTTTTT
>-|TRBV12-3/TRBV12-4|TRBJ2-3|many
CASSLGVTDTQYF
TGCGCCAGCAGCTTGGGGGTCACAGATACGCAGTATTTT
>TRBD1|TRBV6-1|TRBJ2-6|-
CASRRAGGAGANVLTF
TGTGCCAGCAGACGAGCAGGGGGCGCAGGGGCCAACGTCCTGACTTTC
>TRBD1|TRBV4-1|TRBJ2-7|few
CASSQGFAGGLREQYF
TGCGCCAGCAGCCAAGGTTTCGCAGGGGGTCTAAGAGAGCAGTACTTC
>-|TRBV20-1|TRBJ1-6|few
CSANEDTAYSPLHF
TGCAGTGCTAACGAGGACACGGCCTATTCACCCCTCCACTTT
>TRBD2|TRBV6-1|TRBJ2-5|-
CASSQERGGLQETQYF
TGTGCCAGCAGTCAGGAGCGGGGGGGCCTACAAGAGACCCAGTACTTC
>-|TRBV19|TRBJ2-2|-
CASSIVSGATGELFF
TGTGCCAGTAGTATAGTCTCGGGGGCCACCGGGGAGCTGTTTTTT
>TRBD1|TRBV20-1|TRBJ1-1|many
CSATQGGNTEAFF
TGCAGTGCTACACAGGGGGGAAACACTGAAGCTTTCTTT
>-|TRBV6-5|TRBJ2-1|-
CASSYSGTSYNEQFF
TGTGCCAGCAGTTACTCCGGGACATCCTACAATGAGCAGTTCTTC
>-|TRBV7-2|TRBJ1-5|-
CASSKDTRNQPQHF
TGTGCCAGCAGTAAGGACACGCGCAATCAGCCCCAGCATTTT
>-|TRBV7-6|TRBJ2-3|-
CASSLSGAGYTDTQYF
TGTGCCAGCAGCTTATCAGGCGCCGGCTACACAGATACGCAGTATTTT
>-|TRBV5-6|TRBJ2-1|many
CASSFDTEQFF
TGTGCCAGCAGCTTCGATACGGAGCAGTTCTTC
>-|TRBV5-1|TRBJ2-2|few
CASSLVQTTGELFF
TGCGCCAGCAGCTTGGTTCAGACCACCGGGGAGCTGTTTTTT
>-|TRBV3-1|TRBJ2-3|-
CASSRSKGEVQADTQYF
TGTGCCAGCAGCCGGTCAAAGGGGGAGGTTCAAGCAGATACGCAGTATTTT
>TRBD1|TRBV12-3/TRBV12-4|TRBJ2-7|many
CASSFTGGYEQYF
TGTGCCAGCAGTTTTACAGGGGGCTACGAGCAGTACTTC
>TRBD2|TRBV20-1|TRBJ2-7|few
CSAGLPGLAAEQYF
TGCAGTGCTGGATTACCGGGACTAGCTGCCGAGCAGTACTTC
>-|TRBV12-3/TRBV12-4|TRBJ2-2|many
CASRSTGELFF
TGTGCCAGCAGGTCTACCGGGGAGCTGTTTTTT
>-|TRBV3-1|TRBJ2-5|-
CASSPLGLTETQYF
TGTGCCAGCAGTCCGCTGGGGCTGACGGAGACCCAGTACTTC
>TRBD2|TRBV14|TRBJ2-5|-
CASSQGRLAGVETQYF
TGTGCCAGCAGCCAAGGTCGTCTAGCGGGAGTGGAGACCCAGTACTTC
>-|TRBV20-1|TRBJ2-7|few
CSARDVGSSYEQYF
TGCAGTGCTAGAGATGTCGGATCTTCCTACGAGCAGTACTTC
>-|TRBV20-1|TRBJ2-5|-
CSADLRTQKETQYF
TGCAGTGCTGACCTACGGACTCAGAAAGAGACCCAGTACTTC
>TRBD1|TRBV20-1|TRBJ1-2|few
CSARKTGYEGYTF
TGCAGTGCTAGAAAGACAGGGTATGAGGGCTACACCTTC